The clone carrying this TCR beta chain has at least ten counts. Its antigen remains unidentified. The source material, RNA transcripts, was used to amplify TCR beta CDR3 regions. First-round RT-PCR targeting the TCR CDR3 was performed with the HTBI primer set. From the multiplex PCR reads, TCRdb called clonotypes with MiXCR, one entry per CDR3 protein. The sample lists roughly 740,000 distinct CDR3 sequences, about 16% seen once, with under 9.5% in the top ten. Trimming cost V 6 bases and J 1 base; bases outside gene matches: 3. The CDR3 extends over 14 amino acids. Germline CDR1 is MNHNS and CDR2 is SASEGT. The data are from a study of T cells in Graves' hyperthyroidism and ophthalmopathy. General observations from the study: Ophthalmopathy was distinguished from stable hyperthyroidism by 13 V-J signatures.

This chain uses TRBV6-1 with TRBJ2-3, with TRBD1 matching 8 bases. Material: blood. This receptor was obtained from a man aged 18-30 years with Graves' hyperthyroidism. CDR3 sequence (DNA): TGTGCCAGCAGGCAGGGACAGGGCACAGATACGCAGTATTTT. Translated, it gives CASRQGQGTDTQYF.